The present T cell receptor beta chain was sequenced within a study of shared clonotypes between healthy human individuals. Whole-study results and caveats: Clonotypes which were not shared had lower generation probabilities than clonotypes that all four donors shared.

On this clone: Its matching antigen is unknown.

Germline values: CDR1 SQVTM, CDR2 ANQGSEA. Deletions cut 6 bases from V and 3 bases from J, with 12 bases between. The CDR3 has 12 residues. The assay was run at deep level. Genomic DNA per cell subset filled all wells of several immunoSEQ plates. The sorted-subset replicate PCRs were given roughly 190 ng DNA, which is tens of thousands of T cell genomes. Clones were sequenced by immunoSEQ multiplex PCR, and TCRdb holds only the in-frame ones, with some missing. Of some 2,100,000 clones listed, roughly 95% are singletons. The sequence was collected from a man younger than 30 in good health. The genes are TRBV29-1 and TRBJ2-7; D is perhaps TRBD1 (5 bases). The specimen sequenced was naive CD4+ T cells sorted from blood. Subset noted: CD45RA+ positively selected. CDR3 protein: CSVGDLNYEQYF. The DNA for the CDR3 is TGCAGCGTAGGGGATTTAAACTACGAGCAGTACTTC.